This T cell receptor beta chain was identified in a study of blood T cell repertoires in COVID-19. Turning to the study itself: Nucleic acid was either cDNA or gDNA, and it came from T cells, B-cell-depleted T cells, or PBMCs.

Germline CDR1 and CDR2: SEHNR and FQNEAQ (reference sequence). The CDR3 contains 14 residues. V lost 5 bases and J lost 3, with 11 bases in between. Data came from immunoSEQ multiplex PCR; TCRdb stores just in-frame clones and leaves some out. The data contain over 95,000 clones, 84% of them seen just once; the ten biggest clones take up less than 2%. What was sequenced was peripheral blood. The chain employs TRBV7-9 and TRBJ1-3; D is uncertain. This sequence was found in a man aged 65-85 years with active or convalescent COVID-19. CDR3 amino acids: CASSNLRGGNTIYF. The CDR3 DNA reads TGTGCCAGCAGCAACCTTCGGGGTGGAAACACCATATATTTT.